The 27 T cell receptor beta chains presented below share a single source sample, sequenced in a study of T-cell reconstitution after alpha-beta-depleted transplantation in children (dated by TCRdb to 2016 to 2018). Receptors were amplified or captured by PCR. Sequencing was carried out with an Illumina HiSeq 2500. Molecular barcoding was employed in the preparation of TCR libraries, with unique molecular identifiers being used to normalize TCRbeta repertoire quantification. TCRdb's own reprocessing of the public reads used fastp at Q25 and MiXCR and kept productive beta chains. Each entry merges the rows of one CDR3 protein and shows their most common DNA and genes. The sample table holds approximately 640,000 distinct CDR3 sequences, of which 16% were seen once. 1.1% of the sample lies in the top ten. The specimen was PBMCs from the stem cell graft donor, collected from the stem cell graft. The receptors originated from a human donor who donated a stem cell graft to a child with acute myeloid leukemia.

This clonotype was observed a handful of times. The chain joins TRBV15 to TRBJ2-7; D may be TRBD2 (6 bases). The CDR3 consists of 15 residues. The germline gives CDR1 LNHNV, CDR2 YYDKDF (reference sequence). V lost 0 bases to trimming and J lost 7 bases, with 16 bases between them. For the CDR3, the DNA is TGTGCCACCAGCAGAGAAGATATGGAGGGGCTGGAGCAGTACTTC. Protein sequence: CATSREDMEGLEQYF.

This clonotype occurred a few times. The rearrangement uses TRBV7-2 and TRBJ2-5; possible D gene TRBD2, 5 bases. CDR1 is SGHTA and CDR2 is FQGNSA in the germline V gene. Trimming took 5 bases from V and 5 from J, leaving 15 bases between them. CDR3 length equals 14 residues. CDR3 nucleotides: TGTGCCAGCAGCGCCCTAGCCACCGGGGAGACCCAGTACTTC. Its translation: CASSALATGETQYF.

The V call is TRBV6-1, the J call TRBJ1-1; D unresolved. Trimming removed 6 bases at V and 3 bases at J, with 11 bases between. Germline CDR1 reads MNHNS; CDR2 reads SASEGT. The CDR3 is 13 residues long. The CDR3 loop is CASSPRRDTEAFF. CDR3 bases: TGTGCCAGCAGCCCACGAAGGGACACTGAAGCTTTCTTT.

The chain's CDR3 is CASSESRLGEGTEAFF. In DNA form, the CDR3 reads TGTGCCAGCAGTGAATCCAGACTGGGGGAAGGAACTGAAGCTTTCTTT. This rearrangement joins TRBV25-1 to TRBJ1-1; D is perhaps TRBD1 (5 bases). V shed 1 base and J shed 5 bases, with 17 bases lying between them. Germline-derived CDR1 and CDR2 are MGHDK and SYGVNS. The CDR3 length is 16 residues.

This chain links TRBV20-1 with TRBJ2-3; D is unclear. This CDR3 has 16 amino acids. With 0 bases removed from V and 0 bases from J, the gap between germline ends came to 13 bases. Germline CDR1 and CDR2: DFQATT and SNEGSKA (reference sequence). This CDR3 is CSARDGFGSSTDTQYF. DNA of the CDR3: TGCAGTGCTAGAGATGGTTTCGGCAGTAGCACAGATACGCAGTATTTT.

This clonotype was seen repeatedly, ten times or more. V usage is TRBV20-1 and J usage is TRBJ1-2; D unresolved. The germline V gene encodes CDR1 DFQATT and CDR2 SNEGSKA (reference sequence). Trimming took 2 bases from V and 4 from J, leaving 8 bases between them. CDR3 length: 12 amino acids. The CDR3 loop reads CSARKGIYGYTF. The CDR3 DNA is TGCAGTGCTAGAAAAGGAATCTATGGCTACACCTTC.

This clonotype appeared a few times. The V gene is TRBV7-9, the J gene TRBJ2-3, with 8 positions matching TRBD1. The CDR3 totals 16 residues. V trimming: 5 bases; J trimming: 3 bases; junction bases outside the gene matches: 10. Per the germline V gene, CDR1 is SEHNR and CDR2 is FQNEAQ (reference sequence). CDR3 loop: CASSRTGPTGTDTQYF. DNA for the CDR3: TGTGCCAGCAGCCGGACAGGGCCGACGGGGACAGATACGCAGTATTTT.

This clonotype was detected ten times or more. This CDR3 reads CSVDEGASSGYTF. DNA for the CDR3: TGCAGCGTTGACGAGGGGGCTAGTAGTGGCTACACCTTC. The chain recombines TRBV29-1 with TRBJ1-2; 7 bases fit TRBD1. CDR3 length: 13 amino acids. Germline-derived CDR1 and CDR2 are SQVTM and ANQGSEA. V was pared by 3 bases and J by 7 bases, with 8 bases of the junction left unmatched.

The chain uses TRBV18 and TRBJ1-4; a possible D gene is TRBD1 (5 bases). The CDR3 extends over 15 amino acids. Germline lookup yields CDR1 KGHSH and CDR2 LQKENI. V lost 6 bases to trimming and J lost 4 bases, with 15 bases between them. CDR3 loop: CASSNTGAYNEKLFF. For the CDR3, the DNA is TGTGCCAGCTCCAACACCGGGGCCTATAATGAAAAACTGTTTTTT.

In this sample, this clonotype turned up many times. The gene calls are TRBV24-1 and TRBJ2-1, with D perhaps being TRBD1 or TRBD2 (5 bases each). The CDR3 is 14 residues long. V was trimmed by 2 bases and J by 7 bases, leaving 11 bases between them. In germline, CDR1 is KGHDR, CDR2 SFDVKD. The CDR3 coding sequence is TGTGCCACCAGTGATTCCGGGACGCTAAATGAGCAGTTCTTC. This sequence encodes CATSDSGTLNEQFF.

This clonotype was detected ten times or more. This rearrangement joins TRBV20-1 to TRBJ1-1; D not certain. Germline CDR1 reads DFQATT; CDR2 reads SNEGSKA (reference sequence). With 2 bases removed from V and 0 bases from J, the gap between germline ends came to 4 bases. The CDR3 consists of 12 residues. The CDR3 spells CSARRVNTEAFF. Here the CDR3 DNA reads TGCAGTGCTAGACGGGTGAACACTGAAGCTTTCTTT.

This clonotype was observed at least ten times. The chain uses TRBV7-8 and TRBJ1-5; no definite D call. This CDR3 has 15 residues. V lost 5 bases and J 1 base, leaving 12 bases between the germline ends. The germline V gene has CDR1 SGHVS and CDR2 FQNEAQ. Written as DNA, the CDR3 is TGTGCCAGCAGCCTTGTTGAGGGCAGCAATCAGCCCCAGCATTTT. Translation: CASSLVEGSNQPQHF.

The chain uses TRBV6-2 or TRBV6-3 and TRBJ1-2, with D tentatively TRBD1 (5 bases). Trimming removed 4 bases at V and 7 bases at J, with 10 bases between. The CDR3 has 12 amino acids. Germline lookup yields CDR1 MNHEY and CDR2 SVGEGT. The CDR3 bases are TGTGCCAGCAGTTTAGGGGTTCGTGGCTACACCTTC. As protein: CASSLGVRGYTF.

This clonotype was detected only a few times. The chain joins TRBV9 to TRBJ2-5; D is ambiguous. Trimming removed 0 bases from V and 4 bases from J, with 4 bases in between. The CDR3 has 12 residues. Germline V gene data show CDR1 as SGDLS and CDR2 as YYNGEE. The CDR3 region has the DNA TGTGCCAGCAGCGTAGAACGAGAGACCCAGTACTTC. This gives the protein CASSVERETQYF.

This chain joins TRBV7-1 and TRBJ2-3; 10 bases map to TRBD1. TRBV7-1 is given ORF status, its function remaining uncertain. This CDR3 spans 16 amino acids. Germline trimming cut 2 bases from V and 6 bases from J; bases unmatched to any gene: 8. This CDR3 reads CASSSSGTGVSDTQYF. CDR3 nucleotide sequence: TGTGCCAGCAGCTCATCCGGGACAGGGGTATCCGATACGCAGTATTTT.

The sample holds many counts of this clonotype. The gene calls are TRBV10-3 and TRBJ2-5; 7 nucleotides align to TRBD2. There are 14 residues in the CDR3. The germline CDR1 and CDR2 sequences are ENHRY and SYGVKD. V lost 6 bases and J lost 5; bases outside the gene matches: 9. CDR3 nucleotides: TGTGCCATCAGGAGAAGCGGGGAGGGGGAGACCCAGTACTTC. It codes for CAIRRSGEGETQYF.

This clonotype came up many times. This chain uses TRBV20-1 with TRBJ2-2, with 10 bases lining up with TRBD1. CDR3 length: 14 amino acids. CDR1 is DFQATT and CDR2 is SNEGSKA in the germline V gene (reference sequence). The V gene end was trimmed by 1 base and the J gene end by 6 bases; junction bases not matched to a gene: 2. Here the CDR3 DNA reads TGCAGTGCTAGAGGGGACAGGGGCCCCGGGGAGCTGTTTTTT. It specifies CSARGDRGPGELFF.

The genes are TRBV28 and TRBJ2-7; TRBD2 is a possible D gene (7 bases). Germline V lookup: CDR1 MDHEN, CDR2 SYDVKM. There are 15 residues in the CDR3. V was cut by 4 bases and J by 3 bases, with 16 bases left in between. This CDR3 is CASSSGGTRLYEQYV. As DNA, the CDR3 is TGTGCCAGCAGTTCCGGGGGGACAAGACTCTACGAGCAGTACGTC.

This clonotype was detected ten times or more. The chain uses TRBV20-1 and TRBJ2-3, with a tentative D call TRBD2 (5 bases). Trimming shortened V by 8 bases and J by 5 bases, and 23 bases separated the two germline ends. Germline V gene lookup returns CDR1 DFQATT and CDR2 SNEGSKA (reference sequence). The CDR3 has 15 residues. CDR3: CSYTPGVRSGDTQYF. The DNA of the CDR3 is TGCAGTTATACCCCCGGGGTTAGGTCCGGAGATACGCAGTATTTT.

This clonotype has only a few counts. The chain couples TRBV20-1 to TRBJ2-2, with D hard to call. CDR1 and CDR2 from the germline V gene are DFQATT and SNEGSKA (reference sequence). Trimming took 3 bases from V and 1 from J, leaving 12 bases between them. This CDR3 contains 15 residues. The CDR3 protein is CSASIPDWNTGELFF. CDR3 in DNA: TGCAGTGCTAGTATCCCGGATTGGAACACCGGGGAGCTGTTTTTT.

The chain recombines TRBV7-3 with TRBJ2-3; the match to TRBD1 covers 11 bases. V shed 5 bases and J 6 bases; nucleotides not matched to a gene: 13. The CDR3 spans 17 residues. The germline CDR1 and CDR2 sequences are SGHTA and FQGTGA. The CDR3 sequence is CASSPVLGQGEADTQYF. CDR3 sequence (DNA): TGTGCCAGCAGCCCCGTACTGGGACAGGGGGAGGCGGATACGCAGTATTTT.

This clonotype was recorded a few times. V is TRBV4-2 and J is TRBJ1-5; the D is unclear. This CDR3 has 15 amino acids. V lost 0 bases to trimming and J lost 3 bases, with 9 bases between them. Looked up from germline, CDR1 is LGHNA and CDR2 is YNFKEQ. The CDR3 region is CASSQESSPNQPQHF. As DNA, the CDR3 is TGTGCCAGCAGCCAAGAGAGTAGTCCCAATCAGCCCCAGCATTTT.

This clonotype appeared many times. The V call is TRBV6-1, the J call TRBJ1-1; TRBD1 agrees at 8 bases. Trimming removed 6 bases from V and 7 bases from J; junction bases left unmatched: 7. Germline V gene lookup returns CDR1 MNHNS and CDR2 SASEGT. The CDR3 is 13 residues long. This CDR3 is CASSQTGDGEAFF. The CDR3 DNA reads TGTGCCAGCAGCCAGACAGGGGATGGTGAAGCTTTCTTT.

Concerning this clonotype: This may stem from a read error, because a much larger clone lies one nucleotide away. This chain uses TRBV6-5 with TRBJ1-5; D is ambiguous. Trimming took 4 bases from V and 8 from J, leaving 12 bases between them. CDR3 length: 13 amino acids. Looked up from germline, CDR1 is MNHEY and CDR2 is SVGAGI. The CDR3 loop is CASSSNNDEPQHF. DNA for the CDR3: TGTGCCAGCAGTTCTAACAACGATGAGCCCCAGCATTTT.

CDR3 DNA: TGTGCCAGCAGCCTCAGCGATGAAGCTTTCTTT. Amino acid sequence: CASSLSDEAFF. V usage is TRBV7-9 and J usage is TRBJ1-1; D not certain. The CDR3 contains 11 residues. The ends were cut back, 5 bases at V and 7 bases at J, with 8 bases in the middle. From germline, CDR1 is SEHNR and CDR2 FQNEAQ (reference sequence).

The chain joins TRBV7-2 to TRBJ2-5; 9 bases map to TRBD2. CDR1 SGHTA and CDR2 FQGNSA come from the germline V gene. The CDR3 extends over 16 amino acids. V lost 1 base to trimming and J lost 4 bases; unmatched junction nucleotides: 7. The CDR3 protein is CASSLVSGGRTETQYF. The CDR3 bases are TGTGCCAGCAGCTTAGTTAGCGGGGGACGTACAGAGACCCAGTACTTC.

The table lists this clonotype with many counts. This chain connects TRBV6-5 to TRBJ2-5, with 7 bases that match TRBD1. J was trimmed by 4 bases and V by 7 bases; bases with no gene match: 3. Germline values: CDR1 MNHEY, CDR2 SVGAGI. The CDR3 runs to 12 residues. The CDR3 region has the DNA TGTGCCAGCAATCACAGGGGAGAGACCCAGTACTTC. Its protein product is CASNHRGETQYF.